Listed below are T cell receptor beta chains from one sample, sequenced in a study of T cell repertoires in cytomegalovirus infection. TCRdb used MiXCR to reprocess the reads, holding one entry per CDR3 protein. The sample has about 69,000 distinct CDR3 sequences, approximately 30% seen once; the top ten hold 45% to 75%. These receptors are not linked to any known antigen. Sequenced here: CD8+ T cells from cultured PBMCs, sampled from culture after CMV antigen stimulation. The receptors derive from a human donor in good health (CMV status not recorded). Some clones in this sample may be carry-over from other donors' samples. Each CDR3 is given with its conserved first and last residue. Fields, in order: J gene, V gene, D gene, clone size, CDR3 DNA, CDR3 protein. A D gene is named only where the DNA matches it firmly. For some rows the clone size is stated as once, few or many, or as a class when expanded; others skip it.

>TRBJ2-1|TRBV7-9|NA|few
TGTGCCAGCAGCTTCAGCTACAATGAGCAGTTCTTC
CASSFSYNEQFF
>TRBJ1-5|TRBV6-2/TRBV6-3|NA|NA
TGTGCCAGTACGGACCGAGCGTATCAGCCCCAGCATTTT
CASTDRAYQPQHF
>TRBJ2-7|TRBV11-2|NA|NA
TGTGCCAGCAGCCCGCTGGGGCACGAGCAGTACTTC
CASSPLGHEQYF
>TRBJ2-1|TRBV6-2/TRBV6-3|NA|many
TGTGCCAGCAGTGGGGGGCCGTACAATGAGCAGTTCTTC
CASSGGPYNEQFF
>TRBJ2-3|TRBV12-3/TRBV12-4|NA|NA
TGTGCCAGCAGTTTAATAGCGTTAGATACGCAGTATTTT
CASSLIALDTQYF
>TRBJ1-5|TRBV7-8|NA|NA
TGTGCCAGCAGCTTAGAGGGCCCAGGTAAGGAGCCCCAGCATTTT
CASSLEGPGKEPQHF
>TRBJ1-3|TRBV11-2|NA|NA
TGTGCCAGCAGTGGCAACACCATATATTTT
CASSGNTIYF
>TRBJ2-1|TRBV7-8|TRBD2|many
TGTGCCAGCAGTTATCTAGCGGGGGGATACAATGAGCAGTTCTTC
CASSYLAGGYNEQFF
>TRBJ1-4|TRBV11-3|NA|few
TGTGCCAGCAGCGACGGCGCAACTAATGAAAAACTGTTTTTT
CASSDGATNEKLFF
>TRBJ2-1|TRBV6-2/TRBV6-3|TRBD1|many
TGTGCCAGCAGTCCTCAGAGGGGGCCCTACAATGAGCAGTTCTTC
CASSPQRGPYNEQFF
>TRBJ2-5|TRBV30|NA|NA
TGTGCCTGGAGTGTCTCGTACTGGGGGGGGACAGGACTCCAAGAGACCCAGTACTTC
CAWSVSYWGGTGLQETQYF
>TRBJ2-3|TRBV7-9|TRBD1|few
TGTGCCAGCAGCTTACCAGACAGGGGAACAGATACGCAGTATTTT
CASSLPDRGTDTQYF
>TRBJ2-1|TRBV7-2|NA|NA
TGTGCCAGCAGCCTCCCTCACGGGGAGAGCTCCTACAATGAGCAGTTCTTC
CASSLPHGESSYNEQFF
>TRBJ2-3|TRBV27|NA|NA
TGTGCCAGCAGTGCCGAGACCACAGATACGCAGTATTTT
CASSAETTDTQYF
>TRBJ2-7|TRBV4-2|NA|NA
TGTGCCAGCAGCCAAGATAGCCCTGACCCGCCCTACGAGCAGTACTTC
CASSQDSPDPPYEQYF
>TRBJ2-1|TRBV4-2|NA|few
TGTGCCAGCAGCCAGCCGGGGGCGGGCGATTACAATGAGCAGTTCTTC
CASSQPGAGDYNEQFF
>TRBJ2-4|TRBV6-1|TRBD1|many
TGTGCCAGCAGTGAAGTCGCAGGGGGCGGCAAAAACATTCAGTACTTC
CASSEVAGGGKNIQYF
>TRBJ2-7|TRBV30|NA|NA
TGTGCCTGGAGGTTACAGGTAACCTACGAGCAGTACTTC
CAWRLQVTYEQYF
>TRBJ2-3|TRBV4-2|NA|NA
TGTGCCAGCAGCCAAGTGGCAGGGAGCACAGATACGCAGTATTTT
CASSQVAGSTDTQYF
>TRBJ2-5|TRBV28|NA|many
TGTGCCAGCAGCCCCCGACAGCCGAGGGAGACCCAGTACTTC
CASSPRQPRETQYF
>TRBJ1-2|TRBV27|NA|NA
TGTGCCAGCAGTTTCCAACAGGCGGACCACCACCTTTATGGCTACACCTTC
CASSFQQADHHLYGYTF
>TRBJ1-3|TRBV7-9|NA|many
TGTGCCAGCAGCTTAGCGGCCAGGGTCGCTGGAAACACCATATATTTT
CASSLAARVAGNTIYF
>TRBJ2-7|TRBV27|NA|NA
TGTGCCAGCAGTTTATTGTCCGGGATAAACGAGCAGTACTTC
CASSLLSGINEQYF
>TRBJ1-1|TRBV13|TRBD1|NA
TGTGCCAGCAGCTTCCCGGGACAGGGATCGCGCACTGAAGCTTTCTTT
CASSFPGQGSRTEAFF
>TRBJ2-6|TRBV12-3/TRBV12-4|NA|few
TGTGCCAGCAGTTTCGTCTCTGGGGCCAACGTCCTGACTTTC
CASSFVSGANVLTF
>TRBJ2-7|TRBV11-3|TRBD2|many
TGTGCCAGCACCCTAGCGGGGGGCCCCCTCTACGAGCAGTACTTC
CASTLAGGPLYEQYF
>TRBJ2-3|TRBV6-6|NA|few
TGTGCCAGCAGTTACGAGGAGAATACGCAGTATTTT
CASSYEENTQYF
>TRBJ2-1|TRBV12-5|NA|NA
TGTGCTAGTGGTTTCCCTGATAGCTACGGTGAGCAGTTCTTC
CASGFPDSYGEQFF
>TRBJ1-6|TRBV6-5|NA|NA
TGTGCCAGCAGTTACTCGAGGGACGCCGATAATTCACCCCTCCACTTT
CASSYSRDADNSPLHF
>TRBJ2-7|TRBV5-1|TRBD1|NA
TGCGCCAGCAGGGTAGACCCGGGACAGGGCATAGGGGAGCAGTACTTC
CASRVDPGQGIGEQYF
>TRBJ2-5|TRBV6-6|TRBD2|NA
TGTGCCAGCAGTAGGCTAGCGGGGGGGCCAGAGACCCAGTACTTC
CASSRLAGGPETQYF
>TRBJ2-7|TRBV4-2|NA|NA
TGTGCCAGCAGCCAAGTAGAACAGGGCCCCTACGAGCAGTACTTC
CASSQVEQGPYEQYF
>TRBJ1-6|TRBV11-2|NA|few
TGTGCCAGCAGCTTAGATGGGGTCCTGCAGACCTATAATTCACCCCTCCACTTT
CASSLDGVLQTYNSPLHF
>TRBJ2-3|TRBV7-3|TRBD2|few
TGTGCCAGCAGCCCAGGACTAGCGGGCTCGGATACGCAGTATTTT
CASSPGLAGSDTQYF
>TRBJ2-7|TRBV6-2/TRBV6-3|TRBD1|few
TGTGCCAGCAGTCCGCAGGGGGTCGAGCAGTACTTC
CASSPQGVEQYF
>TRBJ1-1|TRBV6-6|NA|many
TGTGCCAGCAGATACCCCCGGGAGGTGGACACTGAAGCTTTCTTT
CASRYPREVDTEAFF
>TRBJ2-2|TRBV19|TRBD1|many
TGTGCCAGCAATCCCCGACAGGGGTTCAACACCGGGGAGCTGTTTTTT
CASNPRQGFNTGELFF
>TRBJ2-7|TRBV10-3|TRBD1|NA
TGTGCCACGGCCGGGACAGTCACCTACGAGCAGTACTTC
CATAGTVTYEQYF
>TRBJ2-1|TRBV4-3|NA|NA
TGCGCCAGCAGCCAAGATGGACATACTTTAAATGAGCAGTTCTTC
CASSQDGHTLNEQFF
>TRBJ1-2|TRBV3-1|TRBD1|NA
TGTGCCAGCAGCCAATTTGGGACAGCCTATAACTATGGCTACACCTTC
CASSQFGTAYNYGYTF
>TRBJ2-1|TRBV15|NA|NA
TGTGCCACCAGCGTTGGGACGGCGGATGAGCAGTTCTTC
CATSVGTADEQFF
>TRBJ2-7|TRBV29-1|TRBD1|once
TGCAGCGTGGGGACAGGGGGCTACGAGCAGTACTTC
CSVGTGGYEQYF
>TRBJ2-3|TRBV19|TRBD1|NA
TGTGCCAGTAGTATCGGGACAGGGGGCCCCCACCAGTATTTT
CASSIGTGGPHQYF
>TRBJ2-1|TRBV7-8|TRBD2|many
TGTGCCAGCAGAAAGCTGACTAGCGGGGGGAATGAGCAGTTCTTC
CASRKLTSGGNEQFF
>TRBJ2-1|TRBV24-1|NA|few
TGTGCCGTCGCCGGGGGGCAGAGCTCCTACAATGAGCAGTTCTTC
CAVAGGQSSYNEQFF
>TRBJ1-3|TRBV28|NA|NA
TGTGCCAGCGGGGTTACTGGAAACACCATATATTTT
CASGVTGNTIYF
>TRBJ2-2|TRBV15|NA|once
TGTGCCACCAGCAGAGGAACAGGGCGATCCGGGGAGCTGTTTTTT
CATSRGTGRSGELFF
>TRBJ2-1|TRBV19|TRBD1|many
TGTGCCAGTAGTTCCCGGGACAGAGAATACAATGAGCAGTTCTTC
CASSSRDREYNEQFF
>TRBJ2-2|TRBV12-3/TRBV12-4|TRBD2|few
TGTGCCAGCAGTTTAGAGTTGGGGGGGACTAGCGGATGGAACACCGGGGAGCTGTTTTTT
CASSLELGGTSGWNTGELFF